This T cell receptor beta chain was observed in a study of blood T cells in healthy people across ages. Germline values: CDR1 LGHNA, CDR2 YSLEER. This CDR3 comprises 15 residues. Alongside a J-beta primer mix, a sample-barcoded 5' primer served in a second PCR lasting roughly 6 to 11 cycles. Every single cDNA molecule received a tag from a template-switch adaptor with 12 random nucleotides. Each CDR3 protein gets one entry after TCRdb re-called the 5' RACE reads with MiXCR. The sample comprises over 700,000 distinct CDR3 sequences, 25% of which are singletons, and just under 9.5% rests with the top ten. This clonotype appeared a few times. At one of its ends the junction is not consistent with the germline gene, which may arise from a read error. These data were likewise used in another study, on T cells of mothers and their children.

V gene TRBV4-3 combines with J gene TRBJ1-4, with a possible D match to TRBD1 (5 bases). The source is a boy aged 5-17 years in good health. The source material was blood. The CDR3 sequence is CASSEFSGVGEKLFF. CDR3 DNA: TGCGCCAGCAGCGAATTCTCGGGGGTGGGTGAAAAGCTGTTTTTT.